Below, 5 T cell receptor beta chains from the same sample are listed, as sequenced in a study of CD8 T cells in Susac syndrome. Random hexamers were used to reverse transcribe the RNA input (about 0.45 to 1 ug). TCRdb reanalysed the immunoSEQ multiplex PCR reads using MiXCR and keeps one entry per CDR3 protein. The table includes more than 100,000 distinct CDR3 sequences, around 94% detected once. Source material: CD8+ T cells from PBMCs. These receptors originate from a human donor with Susac syndrome.

This chain connects TRBV25-1 to TRBJ1-1; TRBD1 might be the D (5 bases). CDR1 is MGHDK and CDR2 is SYGVNS in the germline V gene. The CDR3 has 14 amino acids. V lost 2 bases, J lost 4 bases, and 11 bases lay in between. The CDR3 coding sequence is TGTGCCAGCAGTGAAGCAGGGTACAGCACTGAAGCTTTCTTT. Translation: CASSEAGYSTEAFF.

The rearrangement links TRBV19 to TRBJ2-7; D gene unclear. Germline CDR1 is LNHDA and CDR2 is SQIVND (reference sequence). Trimming removed 2 bases at V and 6 bases at J, with 11 bases between. This CDR3 region has 13 residues. CDR3 amino acids: CASSIRVESEQYF. CDR3 DNA sequence: TGTGCCAGTAGTATAAGGGTCGAGAGCGAGCAGTACTTC.

The V call is TRBV27, the J call TRBJ2-7, with 9 bases lining up with TRBD2. Per germline, CDR1 MNHEY and CDR2 SMNVEV (reference sequence). The CDR3 has 15 amino acids. The ends lost 5 bases at V and 6 bases at J; junction bases unmatched: 11. The CDR3 nucleotides are TGTGCCAGCAGTCCGTCCCCGGCGGGGGGGCCCGAGCAGTACTTC. Translated: CASSPSPAGGPEQYF.

This chain links TRBV21-1 with TRBJ2-7; the table's D call of TRBD1 was not tested on the DNA. TRBV21-1 is a listed pseudogene. The CDR3 sequence is 14 residues long. The CDR3 bases are TGTGCCAGCATCATGAGGGGTAGCTCCTACGAGCAGTACTTC. It specifies CASIMRGSSYEQYF.

This clonotype was seen just once. The gene calls are TRBV4-1 and TRBJ2-7; D tentatively fits TRBD1 or TRBD2 (5 bases each). The germline V gene has CDR1 MGHRA and CDR2 YSYEKL. V was clipped by 5 bases and J by 2 bases, with 16 bases between them. The CDR3 contains 15 residues. The CDR3 spells CASSYRERGPYEQYF. In DNA form, the CDR3 reads TGCGCCAGCAGCTATCGAGAGAGGGGCCCCTACGAGCAGTACTTC.